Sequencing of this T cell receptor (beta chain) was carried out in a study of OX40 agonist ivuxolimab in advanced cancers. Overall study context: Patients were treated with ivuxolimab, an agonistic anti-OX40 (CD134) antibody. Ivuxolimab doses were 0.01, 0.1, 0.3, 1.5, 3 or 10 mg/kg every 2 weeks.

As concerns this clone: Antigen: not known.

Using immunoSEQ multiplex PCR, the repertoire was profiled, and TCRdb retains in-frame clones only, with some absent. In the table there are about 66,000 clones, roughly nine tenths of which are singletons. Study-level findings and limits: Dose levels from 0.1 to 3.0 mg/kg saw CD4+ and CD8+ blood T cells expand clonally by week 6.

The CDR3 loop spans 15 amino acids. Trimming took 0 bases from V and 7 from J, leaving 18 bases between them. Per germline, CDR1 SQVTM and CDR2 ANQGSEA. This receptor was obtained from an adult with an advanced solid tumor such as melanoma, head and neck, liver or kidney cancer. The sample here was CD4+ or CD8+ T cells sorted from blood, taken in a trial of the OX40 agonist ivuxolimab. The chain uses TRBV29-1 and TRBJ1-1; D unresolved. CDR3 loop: CSVEDDGVMKGEAFF. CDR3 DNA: TGCAGCGTTGAAGATGATGGGGTTATGAAGGGTGAAGCTTTCTTT.